This note documents a single TCR beta chain sequence. Its antigen remains unknown. Assay: immunoSEQ multiplex PCR; the TCRdb copy retains only in-frame clones and omits some. The sample lists tens of thousands of clones, around nine tenths occurring once. The data were obtained in a study of OX40 agonist ivuxolimab in advanced cancers. Looking at the study overall: Dose-escalation patients suffered from hepatocellular carcinoma, melanoma, renal cell or head and neck cancer. Two cutaneous melanoma patients and one hepatocellular carcinoma patient, three in all, had partial responses.

CDR1 and CDR2 (germline): ENHRY, SYGVKD. CDR3 length: 15 amino acids. After removal of 7 bases from V and 2 bases from J, the junction contained 9 bases not matched to a gene. Overall study findings and caveats: Averaged across samples, CD8+ T cells carried more expanded clones than CD4+ did. The authors did not determine the antigen specificity of the expanded peripheral T cells.

This sequence originates from an adult with an advanced solid tumor such as melanoma, head and neck, liver or kidney cancer. This specimen consisted of CD4+ or CD8+ T cells sorted from blood, obtained in a trial of the OX40 agonist ivuxolimab. The chain employs TRBV10-3 and TRBJ1-1; TRBD1 matches 8 bases. In DNA form, the CDR3 reads TGTGCCATCACCCCGACAGGGGAAGAAAACACTGAAGCTTTCTTT. Encoded protein: CAITPTGEENTEAFF.